This TCR beta chain was sequenced in a study of cytomegalovirus exposure and HLA in healthy donors. Regarding this clone: The antigen is not known.

The study, taken as a whole, reports: An apparent linkage of common viral pathogens to several of the most significant clusters emerged in a later analysis. What TCR beta sequences reportedly achieved was accurate prediction of HLA-A and HLA-B alleles in most subjects.

Likely unrecorded immune exposures existed in these nominally healthy donors. Use of 60 Vbeta and 13 Jbeta primers characterized the PCR. Sequencing was performed with immunoSEQ multiplex PCR; in TCRdb, only in-frame clones are kept and a portion is missing. This table holds approximately 120,000 clones, roughly 78% found once. Germline V gene lookup returns CDR1 MGHDK and CDR2 SYGVNS. This CDR3 has 13 residues. With 2 bases removed from V and 9 bases from J, the gap between germline ends came to 11 bases. The chain links TRBV25-1 to TRBJ2-1, with D unresolved. The sample taken for sequencing was PBMCs. This sequence originates from a young man in good health and CMV-seronegative. CDR3 sequence reads: CASSEHLDGEQFF. The CDR3 nucleotides read TGTGCCAGCAGTGAACACCTAGATGGTGAGCAGTTCTTC.